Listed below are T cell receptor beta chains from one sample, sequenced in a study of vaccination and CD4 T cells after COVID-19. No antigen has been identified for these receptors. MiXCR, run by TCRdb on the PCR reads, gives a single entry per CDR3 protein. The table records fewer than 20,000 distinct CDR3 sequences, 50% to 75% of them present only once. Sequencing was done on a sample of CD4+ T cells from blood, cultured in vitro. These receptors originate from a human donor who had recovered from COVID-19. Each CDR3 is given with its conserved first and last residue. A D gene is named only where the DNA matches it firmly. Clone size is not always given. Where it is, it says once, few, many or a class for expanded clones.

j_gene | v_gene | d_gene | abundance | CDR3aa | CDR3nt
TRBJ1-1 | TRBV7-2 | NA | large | CASSWGRNTEAFF | TGTGCCAGCAGCTGGGGGCGAAACACTGAAGCTTTCTTT
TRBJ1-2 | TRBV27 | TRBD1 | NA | CASKGAGGNYGYTF | TGTGCCAGCAAGGGGGCAGGAGGCAACTATGGCTACACCTTC
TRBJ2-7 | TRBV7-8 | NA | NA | CASSLDVAYSYEQYF | TGTGCCAGCAGCTTAGACGTAGCATATTCCTACGAGCAGTACTTC
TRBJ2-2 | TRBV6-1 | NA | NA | CASRTSNTGELFF | TGTGCCAGCAGGACTTCGAACACCGGGGAGCTGTTTTTT
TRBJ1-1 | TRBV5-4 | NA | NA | CASNHGGRGGSTEAFF | TGTGCCAGCAACCATGGGGGGCGGGGAGGATCCACTGAAGCTTTCTTT
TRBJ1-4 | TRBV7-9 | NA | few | CASSWRDQGGEKLFF | TGTGCCAGCAGCTGGAGGGACCAAGGCGGTGAAAAACTGTTTTTT
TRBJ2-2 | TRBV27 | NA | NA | CASSLYPMRTGELFF | TGTGCCAGCAGTTTATATCCGATGCGCACCGGGGAGCTGTTTTTT
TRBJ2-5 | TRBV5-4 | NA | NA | CASSRGTPETQYF | TGTGCCAGCAGCCGAGGGACTCCAGAGACCCAGTACTTC
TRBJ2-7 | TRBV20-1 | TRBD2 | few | CSATKPGLAGALVTYEQYF | TGCAGTGCTACCAAACCGGGACTAGCGGGAGCCCTGGTAACCTACGAGCAGTACTTC
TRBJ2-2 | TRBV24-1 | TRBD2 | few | CATSDPGLAPTGELFF | TGTGCCACCAGTGATCCGGGACTAGCGCCGACCGGGGAGCTGTTTTTT
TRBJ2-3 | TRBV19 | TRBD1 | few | CASTTGTGTTDTQYF | TGTGCCAGCACAACCGGGACAGGGACGACAGATACGCAGTATTTT
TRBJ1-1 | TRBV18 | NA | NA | CASSPGTPNTEAFF | TGTGCCAGCTCACCAGGGACCCCGAACACTGAAGCTTTCTTT
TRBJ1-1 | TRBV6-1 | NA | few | CASSHTRQEWGTEAFF | TGTGCCAGCAGTCACACTAGACAGGAGTGGGGGACTGAAGCTTTCTTT
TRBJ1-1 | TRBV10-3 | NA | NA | CAISEEGELHTEAFF | TGTGCCATCAGTGAGGAGGGGGAACTTCACACTGAAGCTTTCTTT
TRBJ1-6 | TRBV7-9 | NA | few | CASSFTAGDSPLHF | TGTGCCAGCAGCTTTACCGCGGGGGACTCACCCCTCCACTTT
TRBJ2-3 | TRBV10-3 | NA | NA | CAISEARTGGADTQYF | TGTGCCATCAGTGAAGCTAGGACAGGAGGGGCAGATACGCAGTATTTT
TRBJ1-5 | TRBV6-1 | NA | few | CASTEPDSVNQPQHF | TGTGCCAGCACCGAACCCGACAGTGTCAATCAGCCCCAGCATTTT
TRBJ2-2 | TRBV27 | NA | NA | CASSLGGTEYTGELFF | TGTGCCAGCAGTTTAGGAGGGACAGAGTACACCGGGGAGCTGTTTTTT
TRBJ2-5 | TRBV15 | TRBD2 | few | CATSRGISGEETQYF | TGTGCCACCAGCAGAGGGATCAGCGGGGAAGAGACCCAGTACTTC
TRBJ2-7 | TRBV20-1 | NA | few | CSARNTRHTYEQYF | TGCAGTGCTAGAAATACCCGGCACACCTACGAGCAGTACTTC
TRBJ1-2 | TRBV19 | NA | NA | CASTMGQLANYGYTF | TGTGCCAGTACCATGGGCCAGCTTGCTAACTATGGCTACACCTTC
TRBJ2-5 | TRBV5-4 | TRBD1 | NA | CASSLIQGAGETQYF | TGTGCCAGCAGCTTGATACAGGGGGCTGGAGAGACCCAGTACTTC
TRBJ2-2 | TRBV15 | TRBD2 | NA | CATGRGPRDTGELFF | TGTGCCACCGGGAGGGGCCCTCGGGACACCGGGGAGCTGTTTTTT
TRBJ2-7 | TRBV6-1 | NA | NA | CASNLRDGYEQYF | TGTGCCAGCAATCTCAGGGATGGCTACGAGCAGTACTTC
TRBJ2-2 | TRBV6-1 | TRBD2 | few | CASQTSPHLGTGELFF | TGTGCCAGTCAGACTAGCCCACACCTAGGGACCGGGGAGCTGTTTTTT
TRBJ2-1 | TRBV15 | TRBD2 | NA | CATSRALAESSYNEQFF | TGTGCCACCAGCAGAGCACTAGCGGAAAGCTCCTACAATGAGCAGTTCTTC
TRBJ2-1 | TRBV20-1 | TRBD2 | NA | CSARDRTGGRYNEQFF | TGCAGTGCTAGAGATAGGACGGGAGGGAGATACAATGAGCAGTTCTTC
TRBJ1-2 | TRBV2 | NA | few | CASSEGRGANYGYTF | TGTGCCAGCAGTGAAGGTCGTGGGGCTAACTATGGCTACACCTTC